These T cell receptor beta chains were read from a single sample in a study of human T cells and chemical hapten exposure. TCRdb independently ran MiXCR on the RACE reads; one entry per CDR3 protein. The sample records hundreds of thousands of distinct CDR3 sequences, over 6% being singletons. This sample comprised whole blood, obtained in connection with sensitization to the hapten diphenylcyclopropenone (DPC). The receptors stem from a woman aged 18-29 years with alopecia areata. Some clones in this sample may be carry-over from other donors' samples. The CDR3 runs from the conserved cysteine through the conserved F or W. Fields, in order: CDR3 protein, CDR3 DNA, D gene, clone size, V gene, J gene. D genes are given only for firm matches. Size is omitted from some rows. Given values are once, few, many or a class for expanded clones.

CASSEGLAVEGTQYF,TGTGCCAGCAGTGAGGGACTAGCGGTTGAAGGAACCCAGTACTTC,TRBD2,.,TRBV6-1,TRBJ2-5
CASSRLGTNQPQHF,TGCGCCAGCAGCCGTCTGGGGACCAATCAGCCCCAGCATTTT,.,few,TRBV4-1,TRBJ1-5
CASSRRGNYGYTF,TGTGCCAGCAGCCGCCGCGGGAACTATGGCTACACCTTC,.,few,TRBV6-5,TRBJ1-2
CASSPGWAHEKLFF,TGTGCCAGCAGCCCGGGATGGGCGCATGAAAAACTGTTTTTT,.,few,TRBV3-1,TRBJ1-4
CASSEVSGVTDTQYF,TGTGCCAGCAGTGAAGTTAGCGGGGTGACAGATACGCAGTATTTT,TRBD2,many,TRBV7-9,TRBJ2-3
CASRGTGETEAFF,TGTGCCAGCCGCGGGACAGGGGAAACTGAAGCTTTCTTT,TRBD1,many,TRBV18,TRBJ1-1
CASSLPSGGVGEQYF,TGCGCCAGCAGCCTACCCAGCGGGGGTGTCGGCGAGCAGTACTTC,TRBD2,few,TRBV5-1,TRBJ2-7
CASSPLFRLEQYF,TGTGCCAGCAGCCCGTTGTTCCGGCTCGAGCAGTACTTC,.,many,TRBV28,TRBJ2-7
CASRPVGEDGYTF,TGTGCCAGCCGCCCCGTGGGGGAGGATGGCTACACCTTC,.,many,TRBV28,TRBJ1-2
CASSHGQGRGGTEAFF,TGTGCCAGCAGCCATGGACAGGGGCGGGGTGGCACTGAAGCTTTCTTT,TRBD1,few,TRBV3-1,TRBJ1-1
CASSFTGAGQYF,TGCGCCAGCAGCTTCACAGGGGCCGGTCAGTACTTC,TRBD1,few,TRBV5-1,TRBJ2-7
CSARVDSANTGELFF,TGCAGTGCTAGAGTGGACTCAGCGAACACCGGGGAGCTGTTTTTT,.,few,TRBV20-1,TRBJ2-2
CASGGGAPNTEAFF,TGTGCCAGCGGCGGCGGGGCCCCGAACACTGAAGCTTTCTTT,.,.,TRBV28,TRBJ1-1
CASSDRTANEKLFF,TGTGCCAGCAGTGACAGGACCGCAAATGAAAAACTGTTTTTT,.,.,TRBV2,TRBJ1-4
CAISEQGAYEQYF,TGTGCCATCAGTGAGCAGGGTGCCTACGAGCAGTACTTC,.,few,TRBV10-3,TRBJ2-7
CASSSSSSGANVLTF,TGTGCCAGCAGTTCCTCCTCCTCTGGGGCCAACGTCCTGACTTTC,.,.,TRBV27,TRBJ2-6
CASSLGRGLKNIQYF,TGTGCCAGCAGCTTAGGGAGGGGTTTGAAAAACATTCAGTACTTC,.,few,TRBV7-2,TRBJ2-4
CASSESVEQYF,TGTGCCAGCAGTGAGTCGGTGGAGCAGTACTTC,.,.,TRBV6-1,TRBJ2-7
CASSLQYTQYF,TGTGCCAGCAGTTTGCAATATACGCAGTATTTT,.,few,TRBV12-3/TRBV12-4,TRBJ2-3
CAIRGDTGNTEAFF,TGTGCCATCAGGGGGGACACAGGGAACACTGAAGCTTTCTTT,.,many,TRBV10-3,TRBJ1-1
CAAALGAGETQYF,TGTGCCGCAGCCCTAGGGGCTGGGGAGACCCAGTACTTC,.,.,TRBV7-2,TRBJ2-5
CASSPLQGGWNIQYF,TGTGCCAGCAGCCCTTTGCAGGGGGGATGGAACATTCAGTACTTC,.,many,TRBV7-2,TRBJ2-4
CASRGEGGKNIQYF,TGTGCCAGCAGGGGAGAGGGTGGCAAAAACATTCAGTACTTC,.,few,TRBV7-3,TRBJ2-4
CASSVGTGFQPQHF,TGTGCCAGCAGCGTAGGGACAGGGTTTCAGCCCCAGCATTTT,TRBD1,many,TRBV9,TRBJ1-5
CASSVDETGGQPQHF,TGTGCCAGCAGTGTGGACGAGACAGGGGGTCAGCCCCAGCATTTT,TRBD1,many,TRBV2,TRBJ1-5
CSVKTSGNTGELFF,TGCAGCGTAAAGACTAGCGGGAACACCGGGGAGCTGTTTTTT,TRBD2,few,TRBV29-1,TRBJ2-2
CATSDPDRNYGYTF,TGTGCCACCAGTGACCCGGACAGGAACTATGGCTACACCTTC,TRBD1,many,TRBV24-1,TRBJ1-2
CASSQGHANYGYTF,TGTGCCAGCAGCCAAGGCCATGCCAACTATGGCTACACCTTC,.,.,TRBV3-1,TRBJ1-2
CSAAIQGDATNEKLFF,TGCAGTGCTGCGATTCAGGGGGACGCAACTAATGAAAAACTGTTTTTT,TRBD1,few,TRBV20-1,TRBJ1-4
CSFLATGPNSPLHF,TGCAGTTTCTTAGCGACAGGTCCTAATTCACCCCTCCACTTT,.,few,TRBV20-1,TRBJ1-6
CATRKNTGELFF,TGCGCCACCAGAAAGAACACCGGGGAGCTGTTTTTT,.,.,TRBV5-1,TRBJ2-2
CSARTGRPNTIYF,TGCAGTGCTCGGACAGGGAGACCAAACACCATATATTTT,TRBD1,.,TRBV20-1,TRBJ1-3